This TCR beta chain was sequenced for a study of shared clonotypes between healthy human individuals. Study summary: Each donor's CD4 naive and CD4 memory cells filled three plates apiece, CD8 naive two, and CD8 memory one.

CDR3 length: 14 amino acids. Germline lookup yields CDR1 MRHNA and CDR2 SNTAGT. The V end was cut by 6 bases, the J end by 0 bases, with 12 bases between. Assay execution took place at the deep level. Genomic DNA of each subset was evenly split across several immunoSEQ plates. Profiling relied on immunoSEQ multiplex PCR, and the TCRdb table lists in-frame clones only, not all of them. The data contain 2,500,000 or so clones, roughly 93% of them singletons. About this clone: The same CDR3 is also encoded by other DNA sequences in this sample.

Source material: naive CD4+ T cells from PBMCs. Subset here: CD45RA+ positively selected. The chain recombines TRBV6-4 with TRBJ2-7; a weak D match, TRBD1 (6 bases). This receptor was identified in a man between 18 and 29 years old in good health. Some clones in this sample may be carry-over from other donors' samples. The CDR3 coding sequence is TGTGCCAGCAGCGCAGACAGGTCCTCCTACGAGCAGTACTTC. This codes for CASSADRSSYEQYF.